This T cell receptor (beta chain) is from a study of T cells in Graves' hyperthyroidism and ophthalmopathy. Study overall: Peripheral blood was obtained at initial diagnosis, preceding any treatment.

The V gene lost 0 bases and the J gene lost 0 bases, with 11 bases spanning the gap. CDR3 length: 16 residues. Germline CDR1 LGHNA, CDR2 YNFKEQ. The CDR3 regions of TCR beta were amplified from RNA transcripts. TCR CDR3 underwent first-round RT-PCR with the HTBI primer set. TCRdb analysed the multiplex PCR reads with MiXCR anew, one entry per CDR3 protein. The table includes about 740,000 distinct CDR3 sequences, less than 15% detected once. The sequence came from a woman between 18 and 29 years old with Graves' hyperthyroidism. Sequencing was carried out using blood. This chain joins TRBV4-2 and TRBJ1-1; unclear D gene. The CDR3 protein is CASSQDGLRMNTEAFF. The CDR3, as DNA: TGTGCCAGCAGCCAAGATGGTTTGAGGATGAACACTGAAGCTTTCTTT.